This T cell receptor beta chain stems from a study of cytomegalovirus exposure and HLA in healthy donors (dated by TCRdb to the late 2010s). For context, the study as a whole: The 666 repertoires of the first cohort and the 120 validation repertoires were produced on the same platform, according to a later analysis. The study aimed to test whether cataloging public T cell receptors could reveal signatures of past pathogen exposure. Along with the approximately 620-subject first cohort, a separate validation cohort of 120 different subjects was used. To predict cytomegalovirus infection status, the study combined high-throughput TCR immunosequencing, statistical association of individual TCRs with disease status, and machine learning. The study at large found these results: A later analysis had no HLA typing for the validation cohort, so co-occurrence there was scored across all 110 or so repertoires. The classifier was reported to diagnose cytomegalovirus status with high specificity and sensitivity in both the original and validation cohorts. In vitro tests confirmed that a few of the cytomegalovirus-associated TCR beta chains recognize cytomegalovirus antigens. According to the authors, the approach could potentially be generalized to other disease states and immunological phenotypes. Most TCR sequences were observed very rarely across donors, whereas some public TCRs were present in many individuals. Of the cluster scores, 90% to 95% were above 0 in a later analysis, which found that TCRs clustered in the first cohort also tended to co-occur in the approximately 110 validation repertoires. The study gave a list of under 200 TCR beta chains associated with cytomegalovirus.

The library came from the immunoSEQ multiplex PCR assay. On the study's bioinformatics: A statistical classification framework was developed to diagnose cytomegalovirus status using the catalog of TCR beta chain sequences. In its TCRdb copy, this immuneACCESS table keeps in-frame sequences only and misses some clones. Where compared with another copy, unresolved V genes explain less than half of these, and the others have no known cause. The V and J calls and clone size are taken from that table; D and trimming were inferred from the DNA. The sample records some 90,000 clones, roughly 96% of which are singletons. The ten largest clones add up to roughly 0.82% of the sample. The donors belonged to the validation cohort of around 110 subjects, which was separate from the approximately 700-subject first cohort. According to the germline V gene, CDR1 reads LGHNA and CDR2 reads YNFKEQ. V drops 0 bases and J drops 4 bases, leaving 12 bases in between. There are 15 amino acids in the CDR3, from cysteine to phenylalanine inclusive. Only the CDR3 region is kept as DNA, spanning 45 bases read in frame from base 1.

With respect to this clone: Its antigen specificity is not known. The sample holds no much larger clone one base away, and base qualities are not on file.

This TCR came from a man aged 18 to 30 in good health and CMV-seronegative. The chain was built from TRBV4-2 and TRBJ2-5; TRBD2 is perhaps the D gene, given 6 matching bases. Sequencing was performed on PBMCs. The nucleotide sequence reads as follows: TGTGCCAGCAGCCAAGATTTAGAGGGAGGAGAGACCCAGTACTTC. This gives the protein CASSQDLEGGETQYF.